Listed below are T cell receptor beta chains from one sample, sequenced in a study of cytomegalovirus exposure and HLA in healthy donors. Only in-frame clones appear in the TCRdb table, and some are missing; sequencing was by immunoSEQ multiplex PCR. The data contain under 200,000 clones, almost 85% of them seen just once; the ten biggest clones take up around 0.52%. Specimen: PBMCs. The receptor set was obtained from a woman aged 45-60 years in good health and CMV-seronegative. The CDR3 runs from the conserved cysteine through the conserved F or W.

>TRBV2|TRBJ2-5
CASNPGGVRLPQYF
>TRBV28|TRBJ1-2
CASRSPPAGLYGYTF
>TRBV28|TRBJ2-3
CASSPLGGTDTQYF
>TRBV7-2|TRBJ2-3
CASTVSGTSTDTQYF
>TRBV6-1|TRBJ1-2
CASAGGLPNYGYTF
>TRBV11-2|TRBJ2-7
CASSLDRRQFPLREQYF
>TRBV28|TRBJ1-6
CASTDNSPLHF
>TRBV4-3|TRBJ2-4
CASSQTDREDIQYF
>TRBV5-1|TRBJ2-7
CASSLESGFSYEQYF
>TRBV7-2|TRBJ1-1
CASSLAGSGNTEAFF
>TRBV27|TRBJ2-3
CASSFERAGDTQYF